One and the same sample provided the 2 T cell receptor beta chains below, sequenced in a study of cytomegalovirus exposure and HLA in healthy donors. The PCR employed 60 Vbeta primers together with 13 Jbeta primers. Only in-frame clones appear in the TCRdb table, and some are missing; sequencing was by immunoSEQ multiplex PCR. The sample holds about 200,000 clones, about 80% seen once. The sample comprised PBMCs. These receptors all stem from a woman aged 25 to 39 in good health and CMV-seropositive.

The chain uses TRBV27 and TRBJ1-6; 12 bases fit TRBD1. Germline CDR1 reads MNHEY; CDR2 reads SMNVEV (reference sequence). This CDR3 comprises 18 residues. Losses at the gene ends were 4 bases for V and 1 base for J; bases not matched to a gene: 5. CDR3 loop: CASSSRDRGLSYNSPLHF. The CDR3, as DNA: TGTGCCAGCAGTTCCCGGGACAGGGGGCTTTCCTATAATTCACCCCTCCACTTT.

CDR3 nucleotides: TGTGCCAGCAGCGCCCAACAGGCGTTGATGAACACTGAAGCTTTCTTT. It encodes CASSAQQALMNTEAFF. The chain uses TRBV13 and TRBJ1-1, with a possible D match to TRBD1 (5 bases). The CDR3 contains 16 residues. Trimming cost V 5 bases and J 0 bases, with 16 bases left between them. CDR1 and CDR2 (germline): PRHDT, FYEKMQ (reference sequence).